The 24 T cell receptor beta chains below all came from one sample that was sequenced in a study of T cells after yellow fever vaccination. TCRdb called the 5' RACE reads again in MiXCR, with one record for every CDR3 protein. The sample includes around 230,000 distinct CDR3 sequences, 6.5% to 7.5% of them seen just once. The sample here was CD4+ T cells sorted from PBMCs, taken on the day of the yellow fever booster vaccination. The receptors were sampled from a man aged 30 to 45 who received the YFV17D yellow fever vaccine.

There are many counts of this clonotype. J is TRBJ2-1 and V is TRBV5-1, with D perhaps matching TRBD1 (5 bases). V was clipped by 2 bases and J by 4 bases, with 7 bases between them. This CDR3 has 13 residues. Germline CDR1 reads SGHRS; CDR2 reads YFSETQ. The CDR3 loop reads CASSLQEYNEQFF. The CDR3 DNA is TGCGCCAGCAGCTTACAGGAGTACAATGAGCAGTTCTTC. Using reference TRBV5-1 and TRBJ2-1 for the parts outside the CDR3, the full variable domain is KAGVTQTPRYLIKTRGQQVTLSCSPISGHRSVSWYQQTPGQGLQFLFEYFSETQRNKGNFPGRFSGRQFSNSRSEMNVSTLELGDSALYLCASSLQEYNEQFFGPGTRLTVL.

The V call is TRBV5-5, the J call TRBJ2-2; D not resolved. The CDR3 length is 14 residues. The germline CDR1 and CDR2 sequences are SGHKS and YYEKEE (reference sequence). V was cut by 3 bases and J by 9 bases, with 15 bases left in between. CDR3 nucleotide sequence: TGTGCCAGCAGCTCCTGGCCCCACAGCTGGGAGCTGTTTTTT. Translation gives CASSSWPHSWELFF.

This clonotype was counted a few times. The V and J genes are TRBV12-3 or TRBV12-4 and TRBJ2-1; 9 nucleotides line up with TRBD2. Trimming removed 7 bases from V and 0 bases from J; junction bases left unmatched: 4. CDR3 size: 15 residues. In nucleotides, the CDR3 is TGTGCCAGCACCCTTAGCGGGAGCTCCTACAATGAGCAGTTCTTC. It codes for CASTLSGSSYNEQFF.

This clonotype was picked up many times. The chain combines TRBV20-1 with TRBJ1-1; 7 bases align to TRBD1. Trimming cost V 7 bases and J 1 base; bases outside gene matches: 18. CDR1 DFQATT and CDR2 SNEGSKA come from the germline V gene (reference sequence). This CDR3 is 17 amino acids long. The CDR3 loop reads CSVLIRDSVYSNTEAFF. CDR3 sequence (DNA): TGCAGTGTCTTAATCCGGGACAGTGTGTACTCGAACACTGAAGCTTTCTTT.

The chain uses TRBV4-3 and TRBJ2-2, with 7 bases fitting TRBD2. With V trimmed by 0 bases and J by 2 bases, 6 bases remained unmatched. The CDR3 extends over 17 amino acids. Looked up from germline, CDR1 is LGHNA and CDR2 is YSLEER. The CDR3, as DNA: TGCGCCAGCAGCCAAGATTGGCTAGCGGATAACACCGGGGAGCTGTTTTTT. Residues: CASSQDWLADNTGELFF.

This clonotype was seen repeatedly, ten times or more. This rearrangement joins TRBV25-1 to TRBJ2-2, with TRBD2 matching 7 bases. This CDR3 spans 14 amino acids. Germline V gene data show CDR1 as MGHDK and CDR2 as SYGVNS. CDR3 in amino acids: CGFLAGSNTGELFF. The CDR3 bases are TGTGGTTTCTTAGCGGGTAGTAACACCGGGGAGCTGTTTTTT.

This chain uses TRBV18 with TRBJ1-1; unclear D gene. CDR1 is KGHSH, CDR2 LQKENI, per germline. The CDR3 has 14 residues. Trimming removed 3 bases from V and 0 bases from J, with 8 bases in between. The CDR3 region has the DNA TGTGCCAGCTCACCGCAGCCTATGAACACTGAAGCTTTCTTT. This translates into CASSPQPMNTEAFF. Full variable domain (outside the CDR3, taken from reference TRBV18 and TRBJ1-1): NAGVMQNPRHLVRRRGQEARLRCSPMKGHSHVYWYRQLPEEGLKFMVYLQKENIIDESGMPKERFSAEFPKEGPSILRIQQVVRGDSAAYFCASSPQPMNTEAFFGQGTRLTVV.

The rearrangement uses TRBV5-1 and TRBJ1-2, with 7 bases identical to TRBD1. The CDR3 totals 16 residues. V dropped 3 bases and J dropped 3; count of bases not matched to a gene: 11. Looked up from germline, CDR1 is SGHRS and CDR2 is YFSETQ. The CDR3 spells CASSSGGNRGHYGYTF. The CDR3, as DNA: TGCGCCAGCAGCTCTGGAGGGAACAGGGGCCACTATGGCTACACCTTC. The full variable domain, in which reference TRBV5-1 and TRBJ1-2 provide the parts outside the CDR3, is KAGVTQTPRYLIKTRGQQVTLSCSPISGHRSVSWYQQTPGQGLQFLFEYFSETQRNKGNFPGRFSGRQFSNSRSEMNVSTLELGDSALYLCASSSGGNRGHYGYTFGSGTRLTVV.

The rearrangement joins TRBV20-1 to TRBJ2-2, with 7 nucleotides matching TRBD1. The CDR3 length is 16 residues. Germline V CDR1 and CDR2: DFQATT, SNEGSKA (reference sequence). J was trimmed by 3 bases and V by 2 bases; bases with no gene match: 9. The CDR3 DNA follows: TGCAGTGCTAGAATAAGAGGGGGCGGTCACACCGGGGAGCTGTTTTTT. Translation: CSARIRGGGHTGELFF.

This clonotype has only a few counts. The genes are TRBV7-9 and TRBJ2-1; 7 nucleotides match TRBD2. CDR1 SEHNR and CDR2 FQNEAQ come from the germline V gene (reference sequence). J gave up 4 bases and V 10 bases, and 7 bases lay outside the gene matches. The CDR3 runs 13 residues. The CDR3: CATPAGTYNEQFF. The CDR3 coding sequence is TGTGCCACCCCAGCGGGAACGTACAATGAGCAGTTCTTC.

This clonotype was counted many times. CDR3 residues: CASRTSGETYEQYF. CDR3 nucleotides: TGCGCCAGCAGGACTAGCGGGGAAACCTACGAGCAGTACTTC. V gene TRBV5-1 combines with J gene TRBJ2-7; the match to TRBD2 covers 11 bases. The CDR3 contains 14 residues. V shed 5 bases and J 2 bases; nucleotides not matched to a gene: 3. CDR1 and CDR2 from the germline V gene are SGHRS and YFSETQ.

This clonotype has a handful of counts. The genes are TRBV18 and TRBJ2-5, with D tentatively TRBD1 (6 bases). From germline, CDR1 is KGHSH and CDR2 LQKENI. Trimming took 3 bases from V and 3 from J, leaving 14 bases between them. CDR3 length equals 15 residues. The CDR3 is CASSPGTNRKETQYF. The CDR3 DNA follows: TGTGCCAGCTCACCCGGGACAAACAGAAAAGAGACCCAGTACTTC.

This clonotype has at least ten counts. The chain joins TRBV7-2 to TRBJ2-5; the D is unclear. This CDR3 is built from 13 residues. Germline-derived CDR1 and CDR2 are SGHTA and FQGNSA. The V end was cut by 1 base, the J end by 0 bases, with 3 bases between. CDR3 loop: CASSLDNQETQYF. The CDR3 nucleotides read TGTGCCAGCAGCTTAGATAACCAAGAGACCCAGTACTTC.

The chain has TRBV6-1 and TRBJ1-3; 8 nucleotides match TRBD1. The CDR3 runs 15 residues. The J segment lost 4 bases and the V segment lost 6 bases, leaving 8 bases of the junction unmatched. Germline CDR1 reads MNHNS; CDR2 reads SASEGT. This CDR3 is CASRRDRIAGNTIYF. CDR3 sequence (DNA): TGTGCCAGCAGGCGGGACAGGATTGCGGGAAACACCATATATTTT.

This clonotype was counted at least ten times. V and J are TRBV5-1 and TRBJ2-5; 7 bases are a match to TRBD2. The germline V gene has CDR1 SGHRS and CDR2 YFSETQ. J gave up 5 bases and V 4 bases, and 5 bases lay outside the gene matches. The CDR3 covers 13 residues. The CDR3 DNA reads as TGCGCCAGCAGCGTCCCGGGAGGCGAGACCCAGTACTTC. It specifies CASSVPGGETQYF.

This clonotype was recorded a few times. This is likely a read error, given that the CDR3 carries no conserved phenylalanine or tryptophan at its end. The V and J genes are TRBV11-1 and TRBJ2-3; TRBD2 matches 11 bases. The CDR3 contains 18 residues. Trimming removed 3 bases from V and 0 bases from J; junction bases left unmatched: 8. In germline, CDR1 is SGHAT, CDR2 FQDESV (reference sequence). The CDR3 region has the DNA TGTGCCAGCAGCTTCGGGCTAGCGGGAGGCGCAAGCACAGATACGCAGTATTTG. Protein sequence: CASSFGLAGGASTDTQYL.

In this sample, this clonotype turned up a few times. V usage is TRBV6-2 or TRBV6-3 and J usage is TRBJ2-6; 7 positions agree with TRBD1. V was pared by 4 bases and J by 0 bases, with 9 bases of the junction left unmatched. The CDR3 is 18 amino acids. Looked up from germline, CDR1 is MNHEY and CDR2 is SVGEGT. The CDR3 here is CASSSFRDRYSGANVLTF. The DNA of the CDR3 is TGTGCCAGCAGTTCGTTCAGGGACAGATACTCTGGGGCCAACGTCCTGACTTTC.

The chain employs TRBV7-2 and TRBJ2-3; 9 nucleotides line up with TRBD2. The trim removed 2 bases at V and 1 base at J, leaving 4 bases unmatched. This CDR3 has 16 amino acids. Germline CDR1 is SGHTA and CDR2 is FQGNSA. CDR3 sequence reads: CASSLRGGGGTDTQYF. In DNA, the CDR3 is TGTGCCAGCAGCTTAAGGGGCGGGGGGGGCACAGATACGCAGTATTTT.

The CDR3 reads CASSPLGGFTGELFF. The CDR3 nucleotides are TGTGCCAGCAGCCCTCTCGGGGGATTCACCGGGGAGCTGTTTTTT. The chain links TRBV5-4 to TRBJ2-2; D perhaps matches TRBD2 (6 bases). The CDR3 consists of 15 residues. V dropped 4 bases and J dropped 4 bases, with 14 bases sitting between them. The germline gives CDR1 SGHNT, CDR2 YYREEE (reference sequence).

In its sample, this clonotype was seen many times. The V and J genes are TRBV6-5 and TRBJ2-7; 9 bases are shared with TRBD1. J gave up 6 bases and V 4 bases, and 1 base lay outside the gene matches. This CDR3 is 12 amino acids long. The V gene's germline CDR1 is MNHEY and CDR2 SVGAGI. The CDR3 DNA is TGTGCCAGCAGTTCGGACAGGGGCGAGCAGTACTTC. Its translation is CASSSDRGEQYF.

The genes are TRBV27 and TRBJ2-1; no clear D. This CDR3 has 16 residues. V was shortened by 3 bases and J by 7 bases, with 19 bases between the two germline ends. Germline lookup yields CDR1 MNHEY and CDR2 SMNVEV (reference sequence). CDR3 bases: TGTGCCAGCAGTTTCGAAGGCCTGGTTGGTCGTAATGAGCAGTTCTTC. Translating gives CASSFEGLVGRNEQFF.

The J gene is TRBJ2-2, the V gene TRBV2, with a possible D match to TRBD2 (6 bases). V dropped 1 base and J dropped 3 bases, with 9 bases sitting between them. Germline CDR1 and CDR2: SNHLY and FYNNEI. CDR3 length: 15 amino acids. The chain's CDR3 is CASSEGTKYTGELFF. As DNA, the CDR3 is TGTGCCAGCAGTGAAGGGACTAAATACACCGGGGAGCTGTTTTTT.

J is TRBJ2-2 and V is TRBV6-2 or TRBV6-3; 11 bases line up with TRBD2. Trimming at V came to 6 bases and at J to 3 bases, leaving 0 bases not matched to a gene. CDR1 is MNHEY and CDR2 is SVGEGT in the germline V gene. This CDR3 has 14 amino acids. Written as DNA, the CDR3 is TGTGCCAGCAGACTAGCGGGAGACACCGGGGAGCTGTTTTTT. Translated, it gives CASRLAGDTGELFF.

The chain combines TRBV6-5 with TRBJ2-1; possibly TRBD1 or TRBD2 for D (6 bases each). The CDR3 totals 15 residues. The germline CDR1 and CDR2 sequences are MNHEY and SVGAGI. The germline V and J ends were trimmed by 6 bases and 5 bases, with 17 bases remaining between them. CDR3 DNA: TGTGCCAGCAGCCCACTTAACGGGGGCCACAATGAGCAGTTCTTC. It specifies CASSPLNGGHNEQFF.